The rows below give T cell receptor beta chains drawn from one sample of a study of blood T cell repertoires in COVID-19. TCRdb keeps only in-frame clones here, not all; method: immunoSEQ multiplex PCR. This sample carries roughly 68,000 clones, 90% to 95% of them seen once, and the ten largest clones take around 7%. Sequencing was done on a sample of peripheral blood. These receptor sequences come from a man in his forties or fifties with COVID-19, enrolled during active disease. The CDR3 runs from the conserved cysteine through the conserved F or W. D genes are given only for firm matches. Clone size, where shown, is once, few, many, or a class for clones that have expanded.

size | J | D | V | DNA | CDR3
NA | TRBJ1-1 | NA | TRBV5-1 | TGCGCCAGCAGCGGAGCGGAGGTAAATGAAGCTTTCTTT | CASSGAEVNEAFF
NA | TRBJ2-7 | NA | TRBV5-1 | TGCGCCAGCAGCCTTACGGGGGGCAGCGAGCAGTACTTC | CASSLTGGSEQYF
once | TRBJ2-2 | NA | TRBV2 | TGTGCCAGCAGTGTAGTAGGGGCTAGACCGAACACCGGGGAGCTGTTTTTT | CASSVVGARPNTGELFF
NA | TRBJ1-4 | NA | TRBV7-9 | TGTGCCAGCAGCTTAGACGGCGGAAAGAATGAAAAACTGTTTTTT | CASSLDGGKNEKLFF
once | TRBJ1-3 | NA | TRBV12-3/TRBV12-4 | TGTGCCAGCAGTTTAGGCACGGTATATTTT | CASSLGTVYF
NA | TRBJ1-1 | TRBD1 | TRBV3-1/TRBV3-2 | TGTGCCAGCAGCCCGCGGGACAGGCCCTTTGGCACTGAAGCTTTCTTT | CASSPRDRPFGTEAFF
NA | TRBJ1-5 | NA | TRBV5-1 | TGCGCCAGCAGCGACGGGGGGGATCAGCCCCAGCATTTT | CASSDGGDQPQHF
NA | TRBJ2-7 | NA | TRBV3-1/TRBV3-2 | TGTGCCAGCAGCCCGGGAGATAGGACCTCCTACGAGCAGTACTTC | CASSPGDRTSYEQYF
NA | TRBJ1-2 | TRBD1 | TRBV27 | TGTGCCAGCAGACAGACAGGGGTTGACTATGGCTACACCTTC | CASRQTGVDYGYTF
NA | TRBJ2-3 | NA | TRBV2 | TGTGCCAGCCCATTTCGTGGGGCCCTTAGCACAGATACGCAGTATTTT | CASPFRGALSTDTQYF
NA | TRBJ2-7 | NA | TRBV27 | TGTGCCAGCAGGACAAGATACGAGCAGTACTTC | CASRTRYEQYF
once | TRBJ1-5 | NA | TRBV5-1 | TGCGCCAGCAGCCCTACAGGCGGCAATCAGCCCCAGCATTTT | CASSPTGGNQPQHF
NA | TRBJ1-4 | TRBD1 | TRBV29-1 | TGCAGCATCATACAGGGGATTAATGAAAAACTGTTTTTT | CSIIQGINEKLFF
NA | TRBJ2-1 | TRBD2 | TRBV19 | TGTGCCAGTAGTAGCAGGACTAGCGGGAAGGGGAATGAGCAGTTCTTC | CASSSRTSGKGNEQFF
NA | TRBJ1-2 | NA | TRBV7-2 | TGTGCCACCAAAAAGCAATCGGGTTTCTCGACGTCTGGCTACACCTTC | CATKKQSGFSTSGYTF
NA | TRBJ2-1 | TRBD2 | TRBV2 | TGTGCCAGCGCTAAGTTGACTAGCGGGGTGGGAGAGCAGTTCTTC | CASAKLTSGVGEQFF
NA | TRBJ2-7 | TRBD2 | TRBV4-2 | TGTGCCAGCAGCCAAGGACTAGCGCAGGACTACGAGCAGTACTTC | CASSQGLAQDYEQYF
few | TRBJ2-1 | NA | TRBV11-2 | TGTGCCAGCAGCTTAGATTGGTTAGACTTTTCCTCCTACAATGAGCAGTTCTTC | CASSLDWLDFSSYNEQFF
NA | TRBJ2-1 | NA | TRBV24-1 | TGTGCCACCAGTGATTTCCAGGACAATGAGCAGTTCTTC | CATSDFQDNEQFF
NA | TRBJ2-3 | NA | TRBV14 | TGTGCCAGCAGCCAAGAAGGAGGCACAGATACGCAGTATTTT | CASSQEGGTDTQYF
NA | TRBJ2-3 | TRBD2 | TRBV29-1 | TGCAGCGTTGAACCGGGGGGGGGCACAGATACGCAGTATTTT | CSVEPGGGTDTQYF
NA | TRBJ2-1 | TRBD1 | TRBV24-1 | TGTGCCACCAGTGAATTCGGACAGGGGTCCTACAATGAGCAGTTCTTC | CATSEFGQGSYNEQFF
NA | TRBJ2-5 | NA | TRBV30 | TGTGCCTGGAGTGTAACCGGGGTGGAGACCCAGTACTTC | CAWSVTGVETQYF
NA | TRBJ1-2 | TRBD1 | TRBV28 | TGTGCCAGCAGTCCAACGGGACAGGGGGCTTACTATGGCTACACCTTC | CASSPTGQGAYYGYTF
NA | TRBJ2-7 | NA | TRBV2 | TGTGCCAGCAGTGGAGTGACAGGCTCCTACGAGCAGTACTTC | CASSGVTGSYEQYF
NA | TRBJ1-6 | NA | TRBV10-3 | TGTGCCAACTCCAGGGACTATAATTCACCCCTCCACTTT | CANSRDYNSPLHF
few | TRBJ2-5 | TRBD1 | TRBV7-9 | TGTGCCAGCCTGCGGGACAGGGGGCAAGAGACCCAGTACTTC | CASLRDRGQETQYF
NA | TRBJ2-3 | NA | TRBV6-2/TRBV6-3 | TGTGCCAGCAGTTTACCGACAGGAAGGTTAACAGATACGCAGTATTTT | CASSLPTGRLTDTQYF
NA | TRBJ2-2 | NA | TRBV7-3 | TGTGCCAGCAGCTTAATGTCTGGCCCGAACACCGGGGAGCTGTTTTTT | CASSLMSGPNTGELFF
NA | TRBJ2-1 | NA | TRBV5-1 | TGCGCCAGCAGCTTGGAATTGGGACAAAGCAATGAGCAGTTCTTC | CASSLELGQSNEQFF
NA | TRBJ1-3 | TRBD1 | TRBV5-1 | TGCGCCAGCAGCTTGGAGGACAGGGATTCTTCAGGAAACACCATATATTTT | CASSLEDRDSSGNTIYF
NA | TRBJ2-7 | TRBD2 | TRBV6-5 | TGTGCCAGCATGCCGGGGGGGACGACCTCCTACGAGCAGTACTTC | CASMPGGTTSYEQYF
few | TRBJ2-7 | NA | TRBV4-2 | TGTGCCAGCAGCCAAGATTTAGACGAGCAGTACTTC | CASSQDLDEQYF
NA | TRBJ2-1 | NA | TRBV6-5 | TGTGCCAGCAGTTACTCCTCCGCGGTGGTTAATGAGCAGTTCTTC | CASSYSSAVVNEQFF
NA | TRBJ2-5 | TRBD2 | TRBV30 | TGTGCCTGGACAGCGGGACTGAGTTTCACCAGCCAAGAGACCCAGTACTTC | CAWTAGLSFTSQETQYF
NA | TRBJ1-3 | NA | TRBV28 | TGTGCCAGCAGTCCTCCGGTGATCTCTGGAAACACCATATATTTT | CASSPPVISGNTIYF
NA | TRBJ1-5 | NA | TRBV2 | TGTGCCAGCAGTGAAGCGGGGCAGGGAGGGAGCCCCCAGCATTTT | CASSEAGQGGSPQHF
NA | TRBJ1-2 | NA | TRBV30 | TGTGCCTGGAGTATATGGAGCTATGGCTACACCTTC | CAWSIWSYGYTF
NA | TRBJ2-5 | TRBD2 | TRBV6-1 | TGTGCCAGCAGTGAAATGGGGGGGGAGACCCAGTACTTC | CASSEMGGETQYF
NA | TRBJ2-2 | TRBD2 | TRBV11-2 | TGTGCCAGCAGCCGAACTAGCGTCCCCGGGGAGCTGTTTTTT | CASSRTSVPGELFF
NA | TRBJ2-3 | NA | TRBV3-1/TRBV3-2 | TGTGCCAGCAGCCAAGGGACTATGGGCTTGGCAGATACGCAGTATTTT | CASSQGTMGLADTQYF
NA | TRBJ1-2 | NA | TRBV7-2 | TGTGCCAGCAGCTCCCGGGTGGGAGGACTCCTGAACTATGGCTACACCTTC | CASSSRVGGLLNYGYTF
NA | TRBJ1-2 | NA | TRBV6-5 | TGTGCCAGCACCGCAGGGCCGAACTATGGCTACACCTTC | CASTAGPNYGYTF
NA | TRBJ2-1 | NA | TRBV6-5 | TGTGCCAGCAGGCAGAAGGGGGTTGGGGAGCAGTTCTTC | CASRQKGVGEQFF
few | TRBJ1-2 | NA | TRBV12-3/TRBV12-4 | TGTGCCAGCAGCTCCACCGGGGGAGGCTACACCTTC | CASSSTGGGYTF